These 22 T cell receptor beta chains originate from one sample sequenced in a study of spatial heterogeneity in lung cancer. TCRdb reprocessed the 5' RACE reads with MiXCR, giving one entry per CDR3 protein. This table has tens of thousands of distinct CDR3 sequences, approximately 12% appearing once. As to time point: sample taken at primary tumor resection. The specimen comprised PBMCs, sampled at surgery. The receptors were sampled from a male donor with early-stage non-small cell lung cancer.

The rearrangement joins TRBV7-2 to TRBJ1-1; D is ambiguous. The germline CDR1 and CDR2 sequences are SGHTA and FQGNSA. Trimming stripped 5 bases from V and 4 bases from J, with 8 bases between. The CDR3 is made up of 12 amino acids. The CDR3 DNA follows: TGTGCCAGCAGCCGATCCCGCACTGAAGCTTTCTTT. Translation: CASSRSRTEAFF.

In this sample, this clonotype turned up a few times. This chain connects TRBV29-1 to TRBJ2-3; D perhaps matches TRBD1 (6 bases). The CDR3 is made up of 13 amino acids. Trimming took off 7 bases at V and 4 bases at J, with 15 bases between the two ends. The germline V gene encodes CDR1 SQVTM and CDR2 ANQGSEA. The CDR3 loop is CSASPGAPDTQYF. Written as DNA, the CDR3 is TGCAGCGCTTCCCCAGGGGCCCCAGATACGCAGTATTTT.

CDR3 nucleotide sequence: TGCAGTGCAGGGCACACCGGCACAGATACGCAGTATTTT. It codes for CSAGHTGTDTQYF. The genes are TRBV20-1 and TRBJ2-3, with D hard to call. The CDR3 totals 13 residues. Trimming pared 6 bases from V and 1 base from J, leaving 11 bases between. The germline gives CDR1 DFQATT, CDR2 SNEGSKA (reference sequence).

The sample holds many counts of this clonotype. The V gene is TRBV29-1, the J gene TRBJ2-6; 11 nucleotides line up with TRBD2. The CDR3 has 17 amino acids. The germline gives CDR1 SQVTM, CDR2 ANQGSEA. The V gene end was trimmed by 6 bases and the J gene end by 0 bases; junction bases not matched to a gene: 7. DNA of the CDR3: TGCAGCGTGCAACTAGCGGGGGCCGGCTCTGGGGCCAACGTCCTGACTTTC. As protein: CSVQLAGAGSGANVLTF.

The rearrangement uses TRBV28 and TRBJ2-4; a weak D match, TRBD2 (7 bases). The V end was cut by 6 bases, the J end by 9 bases, with 21 bases between. This CDR3 comprises 15 residues. Germline V gene data show CDR1 as MDHEN and CDR2 as SYDVKM. The DNA for the CDR3 is TGTGCCAGCAGCCTCCCCGGGGGGCCTGACGGCATTCAGTACTTC. This gives the protein CASSLPGGPDGIQYF.

V is TRBV29-1 and J is TRBJ1-4, with D unclear. This CDR3 is built from 15 residues. The V gene's germline CDR1 is SQVTM and CDR2 ANQGSEA. Trimming shortened V by 4 bases and J by 5 bases, and 17 bases separated the two germline ends. CDR3: CSVGKSGPWNEKLFF. Here the CDR3 DNA reads TGCAGCGTTGGAAAATCCGGGCCATGGAATGAAAAACTGTTTTTT.

This chain links TRBV27 with TRBJ2-5; maybe TRBD2 (6 bases). CDR1 is MNHEY, CDR2 SMNVEV, per germline (reference sequence). The CDR3 extends over 17 amino acids. Trimming took off 0 bases at V and 5 bases at J, with 19 bases between the two ends. CDR3 sequence reads: CASSLSIKTGEGETQYF. For the CDR3, the DNA is TGTGCCAGCAGTTTATCGATAAAAACGGGAGAAGGGGAGACCCAGTACTTC.

This chain joins TRBV10-3 and TRBJ2-3; TRBD2 agrees at 12 bases. The CDR3 covers 16 residues. With V trimmed by 7 bases and J by 2 bases, 7 bases remained unmatched. The germline V gene encodes CDR1 ENHRY and CDR2 SYGVKD. CDR3 amino acids: CAIKGGLAGNTDTQYF. CDR3 in DNA: TGTGCCATCAAGGGCGGACTAGCGGGAAACACAGATACGCAGTATTTT.

This rearrangement joins TRBV7-2 to TRBJ2-1, with D possibly called TRBD1 or TRBD2 (7 bases each). The CDR3 consists of 20 residues. Germline lookup yields CDR1 SGHTA and CDR2 FQGNSA. V gave up 1 base and J gave up 2 bases, with 24 bases separating them. In nucleotides, the CDR3 is TGTGCCAGCAGCTTAGGCCCCGGCTTGACTAGCCAGGGGGCCTACAATGAGCAGTTCTTC. It yields the protein CASSLGPGLTSQGAYNEQFF. Full variable domain (outside the CDR3, taken from reference TRBV7-2 and TRBJ2-1): GAGVSQSPSNKVTEKGKDVELRCDPISGHTALYWYRQSLGQGLEFLIYFQGNSAPDKSGLPSDRFSAERTGGSVSTLTIQRTQQEDSAVYLCASSLGPGLTSQGAYNEQFFGPGTRLTVL.

This clonotype appeared a few times. J is TRBJ2-5 and V is TRBV5-1; tentatively, D is TRBD2 (6 bases). Trimming took 1 base from V and 5 from J, leaving 21 bases between them. CDR3 length equals 17 residues. Germline CDR1 SGHRS, CDR2 YFSETQ. CDR3 loop: CASSLPRDLTSGETQYF. The CDR3 region has the DNA TGCGCCAGCAGCTTGCCAAGGGACCTCACGAGCGGGGAGACCCAGTACTTC.

CDR3 amino acids: CASSLAVFGANVLTF. In DNA form, the CDR3 reads TGTGCCAGCAGCTTAGCGGTATTCGGGGCCAACGTCCTGACTTTC. The V and J genes are TRBV7-2 and TRBJ2-6; D ambiguous. Germline V gene sequence: CDR1 SGHTA, CDR2 FQGNSA. The CDR3 contains 15 residues. V lost 0 bases and J 4 bases, leaving 7 bases between the germline ends. Full variable domain (outside the CDR3, taken from reference TRBV7-2 and TRBJ2-6): GAGVSQSPSNKVTEKGKDVELRCDPISGHTALYWYRQSLGQGLEFLIYFQGNSAPDKSGLPSDRFSAERTGGSVSTLTIQRTQQEDSAVYLCASSLAVFGANVLTFGAGSRLTVL.

J is TRBJ1-2 and V is TRBV20-1; D might be TRBD1 (5 bases). V was pared by 2 bases and J by 4 bases, with 17 bases between. This CDR3 comprises 15 residues. Germline CDR1 DFQATT, CDR2 SNEGSKA (reference sequence). DNA of the CDR3: TGCAGTGCTAGACTGGGATTGGGGGAGGCCTATGGCTACACCTTC. The encoded protein is CSARLGLGEAYGYTF.

This clonotype was observed many times. At one boundary the junction diverges from the germline segment, which might be a read error. The genes are TRBV7-7 and TRBJ2-2; maybe TRBD2 (6 bases). This CDR3 has 15 residues. CDR1 is SSHAT, CDR2 FNYEAQ, per germline (reference sequence). The CDR3 protein is CASSLNGGNTGELFF. DNA for the CDR3: TGTGCTAGCAGCTTGAACGGGGGGAACACCGGGGAGCTGTTTTTT.

This clonotype turned up a few times. The chain combines TRBV24-1 with TRBJ2-1; tentatively, D is TRBD2 (6 bases). The CDR3 covers 16 residues. Between the trimmed V and J ends, which lost 4 bases and 6 bases, there was a span of 18 bases. The V gene's germline CDR1 is KGHDR and CDR2 SFDVKD. CDR3 sequence: CATSDPLGGRLNEQFF. CDR3 coding DNA: TGTGCCACCAGTGACCCGCTGGGGGGACGTCTCAATGAGCAGTTCTTC.

In this sample, this clonotype turned up a few times. This chain joins TRBV10-3 and TRBJ2-3; a possible D gene is TRBD2 (6 bases). With 0 bases removed from V and 4 bases from J, the gap between germline ends came to 14 bases. The CDR3 spans 16 residues. Germline CDR1 is ENHRY and CDR2 is SYGVKD. The CDR3 coding sequence is TGTGCCATCAGTGAGTCGGGGGGAAGGAGTGCAGATACGCAGTATTTT. Its protein is CAISESGGRSADTQYF.

This clonotype was detected a few times. J is TRBJ2-5 and V is TRBV7-9; the match to TRBD1 covers 8 bases. CDR1 is SEHNR, CDR2 FQNEAQ, per germline (reference sequence). V was pared by 5 bases and J by 3 bases, with 2 bases of the junction left unmatched. CDR3 length equals 13 residues. This chain's CDR3 is CASSTQGEETQYF. CDR3 in DNA: TGTGCCAGCAGCACACAGGGGGAAGAGACCCAGTACTTC.

This clonotype was picked up many times. The chain uses TRBV7-6 and TRBJ2-3; 13 nucleotides align to TRBD2. The V gene's germline CDR1 is SGHVS and CDR2 FNYEAQ. The CDR3 is 19 residues long. Trimming at V came to 6 bases and at J to 3 bases, leaving 15 bases not matched to a gene. CDR3 nucleotide sequence: TGTGCCAGCAGTGGTAAAATCAGGACTAGCGGGAGAGTAACAGATACGCAGTATTTT. Translated: CASSGKIRTSGRVTDTQYF.

A few counts support this clonotype. This chain connects TRBV14 to TRBJ2-2; 10 positions agree with TRBD2. Losses at the gene ends were 2 bases for V and 5 bases for J; bases not matched to a gene: 8. Germline V gene sequence: CDR1 SGHDN, CDR2 FVKESK. The CDR3 runs to 17 residues. CDR3 loop: CASSQYILAGRTGELFF. The CDR3 DNA is TGTGCCAGCAGCCAATATATACTAGCGGGGAGAACCGGGGAGCTGTTTTTT.

This clonotype was detected many times. The gene calls are TRBV7-9 and TRBJ2-1; TRBD1 is a possible D gene (6 bases). Trimming stripped 5 bases from V and 0 bases from J, with 20 bases between. This CDR3 region has 18 residues. Looked up from germline, CDR1 is SEHNR and CDR2 is FQNEAQ (reference sequence). The CDR3 loop reads CASSPKRGSPSSYNEQFF. In nucleotides, the CDR3 is TGTGCCAGCAGCCCTAAAAGGGGGTCCCCCAGCTCCTACAATGAGCAGTTCTTC.

There are a few counts of this clonotype. The chain joins TRBV20-1 to TRBJ1-1; D ambiguous. Germline assignment: CDR1 DFQATT and CDR2 SNEGSKA (reference sequence). This CDR3 spans 12 amino acids. Trimming removed 1 base from V and 7 bases from J, with 10 bases in between. The CDR3 is CSARGERIEAFF. CDR3 DNA: TGCAGTGCTAGAGGGGAGAGAATTGAAGCTTTCTTT.

This clonotype occurred a few times. The rearrangement uses TRBV6-1 and TRBJ1-5, with D perhaps matching TRBD1 (5 bases). There are 15 residues in the CDR3. CDR1 and CDR2 (germline): MNHNS, SASEGT. V lost 5 bases and J 6 bases, leaving 17 bases between the germline ends. CDR3 sequence reads: CASSQKPDGGQPQHF. CDR3 nucleotide sequence: TGTGCCAGCAGTCAAAAACCAGACGGGGGTCAGCCCCAGCATTTT.

This clonotype appeared a few times. The rearrangement uses TRBV9 and TRBJ1-1; the match to TRBD1 covers 9 bases. V was clipped by 2 bases and J by 4 bases; unmatched bases: 3. CDR3 length: 14 residues. Germline V gene lookup returns CDR1 SGDLS and CDR2 YYNGEE. The DNA of the CDR3 is TGTGCCAGCAGCGTTACAGGGGGCTTCACTGAAGCTTTCTTT. Protein: CASSVTGGFTEAFF.